This T cell receptor (beta chain) was recovered during a study of T cell clones after liver transplantation. Across the whole study: A pre-transplant mixed lymphocyte reaction with TCRbeta sequencing defined graft-donor-reactive clones followed in post-transplant blood. Study-level findings and limits: These preliminary findings come from unstandardized post-transplant sampling times. Graft donor-reactive T cells may have migrated into the graft rather than being deleted.

Sorting of unstimulated PBMCs yielded separate CD3+CD4+ and CD3+CD8+ fractions. Turning to this clone: The antigen is not known.

The data were produced by immunoSEQ multiplex PCR, yet TCRdb's version contains in-frame clones alone and is incomplete. This sample has just under 9,500 clones, with around 80% found just once. The sequence derives from a human patient who received a liver transplant. Some T cells may possibly be graft donor cells. The material sequenced was CD8+ T cells from blood, taken at the 22-month timepoint.

This CDR3 reads CASRMIAGTIYEQYF. The CDR3 nucleotides are TGTGCCAGCAGGATGATAGCGGGGACGATTTACGAGCAGTACTTC. The genes are TRBV2 and TRBJ2-7; 8 bases are a match to TRBD2. The CDR3 has 15 residues. CDR1 SNHLY and CDR2 FYNNEI come from the germline V gene. Trimming at V came to 6 bases and at J to 4 bases, leaving 11 bases not matched to a gene.